This T cell receptor (beta chain) was captured in a study of CD8+ T cells in alopecia areata. At the level of the study: For 6 to 18 months, tofacitinib was taken, and 6 months off drug followed.

Following extraction, RNA underwent reverse transcription to cDNA, which served as the sequencing template. Only in-frame clones appear in the TCRdb table, and some are missing; sequencing was by immunoSEQ multiplex PCR. The sample shows under 150,000 clones, 61% of them seen only once. After removal of 4 bases from V and 3 bases from J, the junction contained 3 bases not matched to a gene. Germline CDR1 MNHNY, CDR2 SVGAGI (reference sequence). The CDR3 runs 13 residues. This sample's treatment: oral pan-JAK inhibitor, 5-10 mg twice daily. The clonotype was recovered from a human donor with alopecia areata. The rearrangement joins TRBV6-6 to TRBJ2-7; TRBD1 matches at 7 bases. The sequencing used CD4+ T cells sorted from blood, collected at week 4, from a patient treated with tofacitinib. The CDR3 region is CASSSRQGYEQYF. The CDR3 DNA follows: TGTGCCAGCAGTTCACGACAGGGCTACGAGCAGTACTTC.